This entry lists 21 T cell receptor beta chains sequenced from one sample in a study of T cells in Graves' hyperthyroidism and ophthalmopathy (dated by TCRdb to the late 2010s). Libraries were made using multiplex PCR. Sequencing was performed on an Illumina HiSeq 2000. TCR beta CDR3 regions were amplified from RNA transcripts. The first round of RT-PCR for the TCR CDR3 was performed with the HTBI primer set and the Qiagen OneStep RT-PCR kit. The raw public data were reprocessed by TCRdb itself: fastp quality trimming at Q25, MiXCR clonotype calling, in-frame beta chains only. Rows are unified per CDR3 protein, each entry keeping the most common DNA and genes. The sample has hundreds of thousands of distinct CDR3 sequences on record, over 15% of them singletons. The ten largest clones take up around 19% of the sample. Sequences were obtained from blood. Receptors originate from a young woman with Graves' hyperthyroidism.

This clonotype was found many times. The CDR3 DNA is TGTGCCAGCAGCTTAGGGGGGACAGTCCAAGGGTACGAGCAGTACTTC. This translates into CASSLGGTVQGYEQYF. J is TRBJ2-7 and V is TRBV7-2; TRBD1 matches at 7 bases. This CDR3 region has 16 residues. V was clipped by 1 base and J by 4 bases; unmatched bases: 10. Germline loops: CDR1 SGHTA, CDR2 FQGNSA.

The rearrangement uses TRBV18 and TRBJ2-7; maybe TRBD2 (5 bases). In germline, CDR1 is KGHSH, CDR2 LQKENI. V lost 3 bases to trimming and J lost 0 bases, with 15 bases between them. The CDR3 spans 16 residues. CDR3 bases: TGTGCCAGCTCACCTGTTTCGGGGTCCTACTCCTACGAGCAGTACTTC. Amino acid sequence: CASSPVSGSYSYEQYF.

V usage is TRBV28 and J usage is TRBJ1-6; D unclear. V dropped 5 bases and J dropped 4 bases, with 9 bases sitting between them. Germline CDR1 MDHEN, CDR2 SYDVKM. This CDR3 comprises 14 residues. CDR3 in DNA: TGTGCCAGCAGTCTCAACCCTTATAATTCACCCCTCCACTTT. Translated: CASSLNPYNSPLHF.

Many counts were recorded for this clonotype. The V gene is TRBV7-9, the J gene TRBJ2-5; 10 bases fit TRBD1. CDR3 length: 16 residues. Trimming removed 3 bases from V and 4 bases from J; junction bases left unmatched: 8. Per the germline V gene, CDR1 is SEHNR and CDR2 is FQNEAQ (reference sequence). The DNA of the CDR3 is TGTGCCAGCAGCTTGCGCGACAGGGGGCGCAGAGAGACCCAGTACTTC. Protein: CASSLRDRGRRETQYF.

V and J are TRBV29-1 and TRBJ1-1, with D uncertain. The CDR3 runs 14 residues. The ends were cut back, 7 bases at V and 4 bases at J, with 19 bases in the middle. Germline values: CDR1 SQVTM, CDR2 ANQGSEA. CDR3 coding DNA: TGCAGCGGATCCGCCCGGGCCACGGGCACTGAAGCTTTCTTT. Protein sequence: CSGSARATGTEAFF.

This clonotype was seen at least ten times. The V and J genes are TRBV20-1 and TRBJ2-3; 7 bases agree with TRBD2. In germline, CDR1 is DFQATT, CDR2 SNEGSKA (reference sequence). The CDR3 totals 15 residues. Trimming took 6 bases from V and 0 from J; bases not matched to a gene: 9. The chain's CDR3 is CSAQMLADSTDTQYF. The CDR3 DNA is TGCAGTGCCCAAATGCTAGCGGATAGCACAGATACGCAGTATTTT.

Turning to this clonotype: This may come from a read error, since a much larger clone is one base off. The chain employs TRBV3-1 and TRBJ2-1; D may correspond to TRBD1 or TRBD2 (6 bases each). CDR1 LGHDT and CDR2 YNNKEL come from the germline V gene (reference sequence). V shed 6 bases and J shed 0 bases, with 18 bases lying between them. CDR3 length: 17 residues. The CDR3 sequence is CASRQGQTRSSYNEQFF. The CDR3 DNA follows: TGTGCCAGCAGACAGGGCCAGACTAGGAGCTCCTACAATGAGCAGTTCTTC.

The rearrangement uses TRBV5-1 and TRBJ1-1; 8 nucleotides align to TRBD1. V dropped 3 bases and J dropped 4; count of bases not matched to a gene: 8. The CDR3 has 15 residues. In germline, CDR1 is SGHRS, CDR2 YFSETQ. The CDR3: CASSSTGGRITEAFF. CDR3 nucleotides: TGCGCCAGCAGCTCAACAGGGGGAAGGATCACTGAAGCTTTCTTT.

The V gene is TRBV11-2, the J gene TRBJ2-5; 11 positions agree with TRBD2. Trimming cost V 5 bases and J 7 bases; bases outside gene matches: 9. Germline V gene sequence: CDR1 SGHAT, CDR2 FQNNGV. The length of the CDR3 is 15 residues. CDR3 residues: CASSPTSGGPGTQYF. CDR3 sequence (DNA): TGTGCCAGCAGCCCAACTAGCGGGGGTCCCGGGACCCAGTACTTC.

This clonotype was picked up a small number of times. The rearrangement links TRBV5-1 to TRBJ2-1; TRBD2 aligns across 12 bases. V was pared by 4 bases and J by 12 bases, with 11 bases of the junction left unmatched. CDR3 length: 15 amino acids. Germline lookup yields CDR1 SGHRS and CDR2 YFSETQ. As DNA, the CDR3 is TGCGCCAGCAGCCGGTGGTCTAGCGGGGGGGCCTCGCAGTTCTTC. This codes for CASSRWSSGGASQFF.

The sample holds many counts of this clonotype. J is TRBJ2-5 and V is TRBV6-2 or TRBV6-3; D is possibly TRBD2 (6 bases). The CDR3 extends over 16 amino acids. V lost 2 bases, J lost 4 bases, and 17 bases lay in between. Germline CDR1 MNHEY, CDR2 SVGEGT. CDR3 in DNA: TGTGCCAGCAGTTACGGCCGGGACGCGGGGCGAGAGACCCAGTACTTC. Protein sequence: CASSYGRDAGRETQYF.

This clonotype appeared many times. The genes are TRBV5-8 and TRBJ1-4, with 11 positions matching TRBD1. CDR1 SGHTS and CDR2 YDEGEE come from the germline V gene. The CDR3 covers 19 residues. V lost 0 bases to trimming and J lost 2 bases; unmatched junction nucleotides: 9. The CDR3: CASSLAPWTGGHTNEKLFF. The CDR3 DNA reads TGTGCCAGCAGCTTGGCCCCTTGGACAGGGGGCCATACTAATGAAAAACTGTTTTTT.

About this clonotype: A read error is possible here, since a much larger clone lies one base away. The rearrangement links TRBV30 to TRBJ2-3; a weak D match, TRBD2 (6 bases). The CDR3 has 13 residues. In germline, CDR1 is GTSNPN, CDR2 SVGIG (reference sequence). The V end was cut by 5 bases, the J end by 1 base, with 10 bases between. CDR3 protein: CAWCSGGTDTQYF. CDR3 nucleotide sequence: TGTGCCTGGTGTTCGGGAGGCACAGATACGCAGTATTTT.

Ten or more counts support this clonotype. The rearrangement links TRBV27 to TRBJ1-1; D is possibly TRBD1 (5 bases). CDR1 is MNHEY, CDR2 SMNVEV, per germline (reference sequence). V was clipped by 2 bases and J by 1 base, with 8 bases between them. There are 14 residues in the CDR3. CDR3: CASSLQGQNTEAFF. For the CDR3, the DNA is TGTGCCAGCAGTTTACAAGGACAGAACACTGAAGCTTTCTTT.

This clonotype was counted at least ten times. V and J are TRBV30 and TRBJ2-3; the D gene is possibly TRBD2 (7 bases). CDR1 and CDR2 from the germline V gene are GTSNPN and SVGIG (reference sequence). Trimming removed 2 bases at V and 0 bases at J, with 21 bases between. The CDR3 has 18 residues. CDR3: CAWSTTRGGAPSTDTQYF. The CDR3 coding sequence is TGTGCCTGGAGTACCACGAGGGGGGGGGCACCTAGCACAGATACGCAGTATTTT.

In its sample, this clonotype was seen many times. The DNA of the CDR3 is TGTGCCAGCTCACCGGGGAATGGGGGCACAGATACGCAGTATTTT. Residues: CASSPGNGGTDTQYF. The chain carries TRBV18 and TRBJ2-3; D not certain. CDR3 size: 15 residues. Germline CDR1 KGHSH, CDR2 LQKENI. The V end was cut by 3 bases, the J end by 1 base, with 11 bases between.

This chain uses TRBV7-2 with TRBJ2-5; no reliable D call. The J call is uncertain, as TRBJ2-1 better fits the DNA end. CDR3 length: 13 amino acids. Germline-derived CDR1 and CDR2 are SGHTA and FQGNSA. The CDR3 region has the DNA TGTGCCAGCAGCTTAGGGCTATACCAGACCCAGTTCTTC. This sequence encodes CASSLGLYQTQFF.

The CDR3 bases are TGTGCCACCAGTCCCCGAACGGGGTCCAATGAGCAGTTCTTC. Amino acids: CATSPRTGSNEQFF. The gene calls are TRBV24-1 and TRBJ2-1; possibly TRBD2 for D (5 bases). The germline V gene has CDR1 KGHDR and CDR2 SFDVKD. Between the trimmed V and J ends, which lost 6 bases and 6 bases, there was a span of 14 bases. This CDR3 contains 14 residues.

This clonotype was detected a few times. This chain joins TRBV7-9 and TRBJ2-3; D assignment may be TRBD1 or TRBD2 (5 bases each). This CDR3 region has 16 residues. With 5 bases removed from V and 1 base from J, the gap between germline ends came to 16 bases. The germline V gene has CDR1 SEHNR and CDR2 FQNEAQ (reference sequence). Written as DNA, the CDR3 is TGTGCCAGCAGCCAGGGAGCTAGGGGAGGCACAGATACGCAGTATTTT. Its protein is CASSQGARGGTDTQYF.

In this sample, this clonotype turned up a few times. The V and J genes are TRBV9 and TRBJ2-7; 7 bases agree with TRBD1. Unmatched junction bases numbered 8, after V lost 0 bases and J lost 5 bases. Germline V lookup: CDR1 SGDLS, CDR2 YYNGEE. This CDR3 is 15 amino acids long. CDR3: CASSVDRDRVDEQYF. DNA of the CDR3: TGTGCCAGCAGCGTAGATCGAGACAGGGTTGACGAGCAGTACTTC.

This clonotype was picked up a small number of times. The chain carries TRBV10-3 and TRBJ1-2, with TRBD1 matching over 7 bases. V dropped 6 bases and J dropped 2; count of bases not matched to a gene: 6. The CDR3 runs 14 residues. Germline assignment: CDR1 ENHRY and CDR2 SYGVKD. The CDR3: CAIRGTDVNYGYTF. As DNA, the CDR3 is TGTGCCATCAGGGGGACAGACGTCAACTATGGCTACACCTTC.